This passage covers 3 T cell receptor beta chains from one sample sequenced in a study of blood T cells in healthy people across ages. PCR was performed a second time for about 7 to 11 cycles using a sample-barcoded 5' primer and a J-beta primer mix. TCRdb re-analysed the 5' RACE reads in MiXCR, keeping a single row per CDR3 protein. The table includes about 1.7 million distinct CDR3 sequences, approximately 28% detected once. The sequencing sample was made of blood. These receptors were taken from a woman aged 25 to 39 in good health.

There are a few counts of this clonotype. This chain connects TRBV4-1 to TRBJ2-4; the match to TRBD1 covers 8 bases. In germline, CDR1 is MGHRA, CDR2 YSYEKL. With V trimmed by 0 bases and J by 13 bases, 8 bases remained unmatched. The CDR3 runs 14 residues. The CDR3 sequence: CASSQDDRGRRQYF. For the CDR3, the DNA is TGCGCCAGCAGCCAAGATGACAGGGGTCGCCGACAGTACTTC.

The chain recombines TRBV6-5 with TRBJ2-5; D might be TRBD2 (6 bases). The J call may not be correct, given that the DNA end is closer to TRBJ2-7. This CDR3 region has 16 residues. Germline V gene lookup returns CDR1 MNHEY and CDR2 SVGAGI. The CDR3 nucleotides are TGTGCCAGCAGTTACTCGGCGACGGGGGTGCCGGACGAGCAGTACTTC. Translation gives CASSYSATGVPDEQYF.

Many counts were recorded for this clonotype. The genes are TRBV20-1 and TRBJ1-5; 8 bases line up with TRBD1. V trimming: 4 bases; J trimming: 5 bases; junction bases outside the gene matches: 1. CDR1 and CDR2 from the germline V gene are DFQATT and SNEGSKA (reference sequence). The CDR3 runs to 12 residues. CDR3 DNA sequence: TGCAGTGCTAAACAGGGGGATCAGCCCCAGCATTTT. Protein: CSAKQGDQPQHF.